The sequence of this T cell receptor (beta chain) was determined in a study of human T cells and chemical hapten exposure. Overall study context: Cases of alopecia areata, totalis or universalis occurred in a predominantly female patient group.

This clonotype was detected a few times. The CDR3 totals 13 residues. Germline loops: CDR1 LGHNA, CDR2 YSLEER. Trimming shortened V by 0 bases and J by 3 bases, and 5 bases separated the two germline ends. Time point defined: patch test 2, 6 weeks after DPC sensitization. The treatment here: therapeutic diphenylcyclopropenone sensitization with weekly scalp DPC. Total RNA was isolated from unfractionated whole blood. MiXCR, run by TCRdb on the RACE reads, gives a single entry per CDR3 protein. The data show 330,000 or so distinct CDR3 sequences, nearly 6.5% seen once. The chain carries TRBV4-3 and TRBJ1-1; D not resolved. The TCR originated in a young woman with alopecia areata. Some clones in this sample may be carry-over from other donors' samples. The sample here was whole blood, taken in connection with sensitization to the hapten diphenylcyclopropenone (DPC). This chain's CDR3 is CASSQDYYTEAFF. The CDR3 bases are TGCGCCAGCAGCCAAGATTATTACACTGAAGCTTTCTTT.